This TCR beta chain comes out of a study of T cell responses to AZD1222 COVID-19 vaccine. V was clipped by 4 bases and J by 4 bases; unmatched bases: 2. The CDR3 is made up of 13 amino acids. Germline V gene lookup returns CDR1 MNHEY and CDR2 SVGAGI. This table comes from immunoSEQ multiplex PCR, and its TCRdb copy is limited to in-frame clones, with some not included. The table includes under 200,000 clones, approximately 90% detected once. The specimen was peripheral blood, collected on day 0 of AZD1222 vaccination. J is TRBJ2-7 and V is TRBV6-5, with 9 bases lining up with TRBD2. The receptor's source is an adult in good health. The CDR3 sequence is CASSSSGTYEQYF. The CDR3 coding sequence is TGTGCCAGCAGTTCTAGCGGGACGTACGAGCAGTACTTC.